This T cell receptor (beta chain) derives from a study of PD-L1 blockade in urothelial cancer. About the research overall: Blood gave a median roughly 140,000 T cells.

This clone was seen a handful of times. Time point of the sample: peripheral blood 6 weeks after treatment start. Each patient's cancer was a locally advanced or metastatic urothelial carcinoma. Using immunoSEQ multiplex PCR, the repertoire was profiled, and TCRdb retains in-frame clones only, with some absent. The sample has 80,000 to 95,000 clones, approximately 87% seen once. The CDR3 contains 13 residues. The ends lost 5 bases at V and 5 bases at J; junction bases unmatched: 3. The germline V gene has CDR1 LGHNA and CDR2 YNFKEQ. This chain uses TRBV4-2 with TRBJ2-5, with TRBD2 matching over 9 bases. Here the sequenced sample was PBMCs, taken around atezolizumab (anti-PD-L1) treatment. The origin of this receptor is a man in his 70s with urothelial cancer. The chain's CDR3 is CASSAGGRETQYF. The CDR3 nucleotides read TGTGCCAGCAGCGCGGGAGGGAGGGAGACCCAGTACTTC.